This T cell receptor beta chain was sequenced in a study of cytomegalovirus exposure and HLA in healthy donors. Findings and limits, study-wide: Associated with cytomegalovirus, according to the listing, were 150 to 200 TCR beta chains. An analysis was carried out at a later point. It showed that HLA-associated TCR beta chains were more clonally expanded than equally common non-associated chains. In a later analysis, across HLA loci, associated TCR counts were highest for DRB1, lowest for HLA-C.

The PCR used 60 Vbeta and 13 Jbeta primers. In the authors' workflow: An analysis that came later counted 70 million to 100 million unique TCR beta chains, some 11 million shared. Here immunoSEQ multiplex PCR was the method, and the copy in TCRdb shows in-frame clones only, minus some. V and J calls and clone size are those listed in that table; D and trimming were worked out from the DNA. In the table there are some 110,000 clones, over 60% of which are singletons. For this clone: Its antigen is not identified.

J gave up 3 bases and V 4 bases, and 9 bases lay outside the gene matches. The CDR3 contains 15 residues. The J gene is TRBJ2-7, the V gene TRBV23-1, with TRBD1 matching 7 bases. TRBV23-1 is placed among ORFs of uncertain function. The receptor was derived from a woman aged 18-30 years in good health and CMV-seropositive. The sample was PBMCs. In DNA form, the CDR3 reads TGCGCCAGCAGTCCAACGGACAGGATACACTACGAGCAGTACTTC. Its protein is CASSPTDRIHYEQYF.